These 26 T cell receptor beta chains share one sample of origin, sequenced in a study of shared clonotypes between healthy human individuals. Data came from immunoSEQ multiplex PCR; TCRdb stores just in-frame clones and leaves some out. The sample holds roughly 1,500,000 clones; 95% to 99% are singletons and the top ten take about 0.4%. The source material was naive CD4+ T cells sorted from blood. Subset reported: CD45RA+ positively selected. The receptors originated from a man aged 25-40 years in good health.

In the case of this clone: Other DNA sequences in the sample encode the same CDR3. The chain is built from TRBV10-1 and TRBJ2-1, with unresolved D. V was pared by 3 bases and J by 4 bases, with 4 bases between. Germline V lookup: CDR1 WNHNN, CDR2 SYGVQD (reference sequence). The CDR3 runs 12 residues. CDR3 in DNA: TGCGCCAGCAGTGACCCGTACAATGAGCAGTTCTTC. Translating gives CASSDPYNEQFF.

The chain joins TRBV7-2 to TRBJ2-7; 7 bases are a match to TRBD1. The CDR3 is 15 amino acids. CDR1 is SGHTA, CDR2 FQGNSA, per germline. Unmatched junction bases numbered 5, after V lost 3 bases and J lost 0 bases. The CDR3 region has the DNA TGTGCCAGCAGCTTTCGAACAGGGGCCTCCTACGAGCAGTACTTC. This gives the protein CASSFRTGASYEQYF.

This clone was seen a single time. CDR3 in amino acids: CASSPNRLVPTYEQYF. The CDR3 DNA reads as TGTGCCAGCAGCCCAAATCGGCTAGTACCTACCTACGAGCAGTACTTC. The chain is built from TRBV7-9 and TRBJ2-7; D remains unclear. Germline assignment: CDR1 SEHNR and CDR2 FQNEAQ (reference sequence). The CDR3 has 16 amino acids. V shed 5 bases and J shed 2 bases, with 19 bases lying between them.

Turning to this clone: Distinct nucleotide sequences in the sample also encode this CDR3. V and J are TRBV28 and TRBJ2-7; no firm D call. V gave up 6 bases and J gave up 0 bases, with 6 bases separating them. Germline lookup yields CDR1 MDHEN and CDR2 SYDVKM. This CDR3 has 12 amino acids. The CDR3 region is CASRDNSYEQYF. The CDR3 DNA reads TGTGCCAGCAGAGATAACTCCTACGAGCAGTACTTC. Variable domain in full (rest from reference TRBV28 and TRBJ2-7): DVKVTQSSRYLVKRTGEKVFLECVQDMDHENMFWYRQDPGLGLRLIYFSYDVKMKEKGDIPEGYSVSREKKERFSLILESASTNQTSMYLCASRDNSYEQYFGPGTRLTVT.

The chain joins TRBV30 to TRBJ1-2; no clear D gene. This CDR3 has 13 amino acids. Trimming stripped 0 bases from V and 4 bases from J, with 9 bases between. Looked up from germline, CDR1 is GTSNPN and CDR2 is SVGIG (reference sequence). The CDR3: CAWSVGFGYGYTF. The CDR3 region has the DNA TGTGCCTGGAGTGTAGGGTTTGGCTATGGCTACACCTTC. The entire variable domain, with the rest obtained from reference TRBV30 and TRBJ1-2, is as follows: SQTIHQWPATLVQPVGSPLSLECTVEGTSNPNLYWYRQAAGRGLQLLFYSVGIGQISSEVPQNLSASRPQDRQFILSSKKLLLSDSGFYLCAWSVGFGYGYTFGSGTRLTVV.

V usage is TRBV27 and J usage is TRBJ1-2; D unresolved. The germline CDR1 and CDR2 sequences are MNHEY and SMNVEV (reference sequence). The CDR3 loop spans 15 amino acids. Trimming removed 2 bases at V and 4 bases at J, with 14 bases between. In nucleotides, the CDR3 is TGTGCCAGCAGTTTAGTCTCCGACGGCCTCTATGGCTACACCTTC. Amino acids: CASSLVSDGLYGYTF.

V and J are TRBV2 and TRBJ2-5, with a weak D call TRBD1 (5 bases). The CDR3 consists of 14 residues. Trimming shortened V by 4 bases and J by 1 base, and 10 bases separated the two germline ends. Looked up from germline, CDR1 is SNHLY and CDR2 is FYNNEI. CDR3 amino acids: CASSVVRAQETQYF. The CDR3 DNA reads as TGTGCCAGCAGTGTAGTCAGGGCCCAAGAGACCCAGTACTTC. The full variable domain, completed using reference TRBV2 and TRBJ2-5, is EPEVTQTPSHQVTQMGQEVILRCVPISNHLYFYWYRQILGQKVEFLVSFYNNEISEKSEIFDDQFSVERPDGSNFTLKIRSTKLEDSAMYFCASSVVRAQETQYFGPGTRLLVL.

CDR3 DNA sequence: TGTGCCAGTAGGAGCCCCGGGGCAGGGACTACCTACGAGCAGTACTTC. Translating it yields CASRSPGAGTTYEQYF. The chain couples TRBV19 to TRBJ2-7, with 7 bases identical to TRBD2. Trimming took 6 bases from V and 2 from J; bases not matched to a gene: 13. The germline V gene has CDR1 LNHDA and CDR2 SQIVND (reference sequence). The CDR3 is made up of 16 amino acids.

The chain recombines TRBV28 with TRBJ2-2; possibly TRBD1 for D (5 bases). Trimming shortened V by 6 bases and J by 5 bases, and 13 bases separated the two germline ends. Germline V lookup: CDR1 MDHEN, CDR2 SYDVKM. This CDR3 is 14 amino acids long. In DNA, the CDR3 is TGTGCCAGCAGGTGGCAGGGTCGGACCGGGGAGCTGTTTTTT. Its translation: CASRWQGRTGELFF. Full variable domain (missing parts from reference TRBV28 and TRBJ2-2): DVKVTQSSRYLVKRTGEKVFLECVQDMDHENMFWYRQDPGLGLRLIYFSYDVKMKEKGDIPEGYSVSREKKERFSLILESASTNQTSMYLCASRWQGRTGELFFGEGSRLTVL.

This CDR3 is CASKNAGNYGYTF. In DNA form, the CDR3 reads TGTGCCAGCAAAAACGCCGGAAACTATGGCTACACCTTC. J is TRBJ1-2 and V is TRBV6-1; no clear D. CDR3 length equals 13 residues. Trimming left V 7 bases short and J 2 bases short, with 11 bases between. Germline V gives CDR1 MNHNS, CDR2 SASEGT.

As regards this clone: A junction end diverges from the germline sequence, so it may reflect a read error. In DNA, the CDR3 is TGTGCCAGTAGTATTGACCTGATTACTGAGGCTTTCTTT. It is translated as CASSIDLITEAFF. The genes are TRBV19 and TRBJ1-1; D gene unclear. Germline CDR1 LNHDA, CDR2 SQIVND (reference sequence). The CDR3 totals 13 residues.

This clone is a singleton in its sample. The same CDR3 is also encoded by other DNA sequences in this sample. The chain is built from TRBV18 and TRBJ1-2, with a weak D call TRBD1 (5 bases). V lost 2 bases and J lost 2, with 6 bases in between. The CDR3 runs to 13 residues. CDR1 KGHSH and CDR2 LQKENI come from the germline V gene. The CDR3 region has the DNA TGTGCCAGCTCACCAGACAGAAACTATGGCTACACCTTC. Translation gives CASSPDRNYGYTF.

V usage is TRBV9 and J usage is TRBJ2-2; D is ambiguous. This CDR3 spans 14 amino acids. Germline CDR1 reads SGDLS; CDR2 reads YYNGEE. Trimming shortened V by 3 bases and J by 6 bases, and 12 bases separated the two germline ends. CDR3 nucleotides: TGTGCCAGCAGCGCAGGATTGCCCCCCGGGGAGCTGTTTTTT. This encodes CASSAGLPPGELFF.

In its sample, this clone was seen once. The chain is built from TRBV5-6 and TRBJ2-7; perhaps TRBD2 as D (6 bases). Germline loops: CDR1 SGHDT, CDR2 YYEEEE. The CDR3 runs to 17 residues. V was shortened by 0 bases and J by 2 bases, with 18 bases between the two germline ends. CDR3 nucleotides: TGTGCCAGCAGCTTGGCCTTGGTGGTTAGCGGAGCCTACGAGCAGTACTTC. Encoded protein: CASSLALVVSGAYEQYF. Combining the CDR3 with reference TRBV5-6 and TRBJ2-7 gives the whole variable domain DAGVTQSPTHLIKTRGQQVTLRCSPKSGHDTVSWYQQALGQGPQFIFQYYEEEERQRGNFPDRFSGHQFPNYSSELNVNALLLGDSALYLCASSLALVVSGAYEQYFGPGTRLTVT.

The gene calls are TRBV9 and TRBJ1-2, with 7 bases fitting TRBD1. There are 15 residues in the CDR3. Looked up from germline, CDR1 is SGDLS and CDR2 is YYNGEE. V was clipped by 3 bases and J by 0 bases; unmatched bases: 5. CDR3 sequence (DNA): TGTGCCAGCAGCGCATGGGACAGAGCTAACTATGGCTACACCTTC. Its protein product is CASSAWDRANYGYTF. The whole variable domain, remainder taken from reference TRBV9 and TRBJ1-2, is DSGVTQTPKHLITATGQRVTLRCSPRSGDLSVYWYQQSLDQGLQFLIQYYNGEERAKGNILERFSAQQFPDLHSELNLSSLELGDSALYFCASSAWDRANYGYTFGSGTRLTVV.

In its sample, this clone was seen once. The sample has other DNA sequences that encode this CDR3 too. This chain uses TRBV5-1 with TRBJ2-4; D is perhaps TRBD1 (5 bases). Deletions cut 0 bases from V and 1 base from J, with 5 bases between. Germline V gene data show CDR1 as SGHRS and CDR2 as YFSETQ. This CDR3 spans 14 amino acids. The CDR3 coding sequence is TGCGCCAGCAGCTTGGAGGGGGCCAAAAACATTCAGTACTTC. Residues: CASSLEGAKNIQYF.

This rearrangement joins TRBV5-4 to TRBJ2-3, with D perhaps TRBD1 or TRBD2 (5 bases each). V was clipped by 0 bases and J by 2 bases, with 22 bases between them. Germline CDR1 reads SGHNT; CDR2 reads YYREEE (reference sequence). The CDR3 is 19 residues long. The CDR3 protein is CASSLVLGMGPYFTDTQYF. In DNA, the CDR3 is TGTGCCAGCAGCTTGGTGTTGGGAATGGGACCATACTTCACAGATACGCAGTATTTT.

CDR3 sequence reads: CASSPFGDRDLEQYF. The CDR3, as DNA: TGTGCCAGCAGTCCCTTCGGGGACAGGGACTTGGAGCAGTACTTC. The genes are TRBV9 and TRBJ2-7; 9 bases are a match to TRBD1. This CDR3 region has 15 residues. V gave up 5 bases and J gave up 7 bases; unmatched junction bases: 13. Germline loops: CDR1 SGDLS, CDR2 YYNGEE.

The chain has TRBV7-9 and TRBJ1-5; D is unclear. The CDR3 covers 13 residues. The V end lost 5 bases, the J end lost 3 bases, and 8 bases lay between the germline ends. The germline CDR1 and CDR2 sequences are SEHNR and FQNEAQ (reference sequence). The CDR3 nucleotides are TGTGCCAGCAGCAACCTGCCCAATCAGCCCCAGCATTTT. This encodes CASSNLPNQPQHF.

V usage is TRBV5-6 and J usage is TRBJ2-7; TRBD1 matches at 7 bases. The V gene end was trimmed by 2 bases and the J gene end by 0 bases; junction bases not matched to a gene: 8. The CDR3 runs 16 residues. Germline V gene sequence: CDR1 SGHDT, CDR2 YYEEEE. The CDR3 DNA follows: TGTGCCAGCAGCTTAGGGTATAGGGACAGCTCCTACGAGCAGTACTTC. Translation: CASSLGYRDSSYEQYF.

The rearrangement links TRBV5-1 to TRBJ1-2; a possible D gene is TRBD1 (6 bases). The germline V gene encodes CDR1 SGHRS and CDR2 YFSETQ. The CDR3 sequence is 16 residues long. Trimming shortened V by 0 bases and J by 4 bases, and 16 bases separated the two germline ends. The CDR3 bases are TGCGCCAGCAGCTTGGATGGGACGGGGGCCGGCTATGGCTACACCTTC. Translation: CASSLDGTGAGYGYTF.

This rearrangement joins TRBV9 to TRBJ2-3; perhaps D is TRBD1 or TRBD2 (6 bases each). The CDR3 runs 15 residues. CDR1 and CDR2 (germline): SGDLS, YYNGEE. The V and J ends lost 2 bases and 0 bases respectively, with 10 bases between them. The CDR3 region is CASSVEGVSTDTQYF. In DNA, the CDR3 is TGTGCCAGCAGCGTGGAGGGGGTCAGCACAGATACGCAGTATTTT.

The chain has TRBV27 and TRBJ2-6; 9 nucleotides align to TRBD1. V dropped 7 bases and J dropped 1; count of bases not matched to a gene: 14. Germline V gene sequence: CDR1 MNHEY, CDR2 SMNVEV (reference sequence). This CDR3 spans 19 amino acids. The DNA for the CDR3 is TGTGCCAGCAAAGCCCAACAGGGGGCTCTAAGTTCTGGGGCCAACGTCCTGACTTTC. Residues: CASKAQQGALSSGANVLTF.

J is TRBJ1-1 and V is TRBV15; D unresolved. CDR1 is LNHNV, CDR2 YYDKDF, per germline (reference sequence). CDR3 length equals 14 residues. Trimming took 1 base from V and 6 from J, leaving 12 bases between them. CDR3 protein: CATSRGQEVSEAFF. CDR3 coding DNA: TGTGCCACCAGCAGAGGGCAGGAGGTCTCTGAAGCTTTCTTT.

V is TRBV4-3 and J is TRBJ2-7; 7 nucleotides agree with TRBD2. Trimming took 1 base from V and 0 from J; bases not matched to a gene: 9. From germline, CDR1 is LGHNA and CDR2 YSLEER. There are 17 residues in the CDR3. The CDR3, as DNA: TGCGCCAGCAGCCAAGGCCTAAGAGCGGGACTCTCCTACGAGCAGTACTTC. It yields the protein CASSQGLRAGLSYEQYF.

The V call is TRBV28, the J call TRBJ1-1, with 8 bases lining up with TRBD1. V dropped 6 bases and J dropped 0; count of bases not matched to a gene: 3. CDR3 length: 14 residues. Per the germline V gene, CDR1 is MDHEN and CDR2 is SYDVKM. The CDR3 spells CASRRQGMNTEAFF. The CDR3 DNA reads as TGTGCCAGCAGAAGACAGGGGATGAACACTGAAGCTTTCTTT.